This T cell receptor beta chain was documented in a study of human T cells and chemical hapten exposure. The wider study: The sensitizing agent was 2% DPC, placed on roughly 2 cm by roughly 2 cm of upper inner arm skin.

Time point reported: patch test 1, 2 weeks after DPC sensitization. Sample treatment: therapeutic diphenylcyclopropenone sensitization with weekly scalp DPC. As concerns this clonotype: No antigen is known for it.

One entry per CDR3 protein, called by TCRdb with MiXCR from the RACE reads. This repertoire shows fewer than 100,000 distinct CDR3 sequences, around 11% found once; its top ten account for around 2.2%. The study, taken as a whole, reports: There was alopecia in the donors, so their immune response may differ from that of healthy people. Expanded TCR counts at PT1 were positively correlated with the patch test score.

The material was whole blood, obtained in connection with sensitization to the hapten diphenylcyclopropenone (DPC). The TCR comes from a woman in her thirties or forties with alopecia areata. Some clones in this sample may be carry-over from other donors' samples.

In DNA, the CDR3 is TGTGCCAGCAGCTTACTCGCTCAAAACACAGATACGCAGTATTTT. Translating gives CASSLLAQNTDTQYF. The chain uses TRBV7-6 and TRBJ2-3, with D unresolved. Trimming cost V 2 bases and J 2 bases, with 11 bases left between them. The CDR3 has 15 residues. Germline CDR1 is SGHVS and CDR2 is FNYEAQ.